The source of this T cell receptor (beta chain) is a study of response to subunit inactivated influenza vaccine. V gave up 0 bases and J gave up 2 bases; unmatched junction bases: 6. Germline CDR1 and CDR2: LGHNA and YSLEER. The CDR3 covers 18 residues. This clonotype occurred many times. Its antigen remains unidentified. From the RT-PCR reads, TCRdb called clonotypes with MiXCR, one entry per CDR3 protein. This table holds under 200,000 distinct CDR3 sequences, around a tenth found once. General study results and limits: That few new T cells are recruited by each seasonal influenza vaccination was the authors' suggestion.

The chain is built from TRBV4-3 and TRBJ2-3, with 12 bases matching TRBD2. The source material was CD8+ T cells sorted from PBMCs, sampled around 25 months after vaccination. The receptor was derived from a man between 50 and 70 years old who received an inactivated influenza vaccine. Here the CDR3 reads CASSQDIGTSGYTDTQYF. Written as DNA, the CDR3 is TGCGCCAGCAGCCAAGATATCGGGACTAGCGGGTACACAGATACGCAGTATTTT.